This T cell receptor (beta chain) was recorded in a study of lymphopenia after photon versus proton radiotherapy. Whole-study results and caveats: After lymphocyte nadir, photon-treated repertoires showed oligoclonal expansion, especially CD8+ Temra. Proton therapy kept repertoires fairly stable, unlike photons, which gained effector/memory cells. Post-nadir TCR diversity decline inversely tracked overall survival among those who died. Better survival with proton therapy was suggested as possible, not demonstrated.

The CDR3 has 14 residues. Unmatched junction bases numbered 7, after V lost 6 bases and J lost 4 bases. The V gene's germline CDR1 is MNHNY and CDR2 SVGAGI (reference sequence). Here immunoSEQ multiplex PCR was the method, and the copy in TCRdb shows in-frame clones only, minus some. The data show 89,000 or so clones, around 83% seen once. This clone appeared once. As yet, its antigen is unknown. The sequence was collected from a man between 60 and 75 years old with pancreatic cancer. The material sequenced was peripheral blood, taken from a patient treated with proton-based radiotherapy. The chain recombines TRBV6-6 with TRBJ2-5; 8 bases match TRBD1. The DNA of the CDR3 is TGTGCCAGCAGCAAGCGGACAGGGAGAGAGACCCAGTACTTC. Protein product: CASSKRTGRETQYF.